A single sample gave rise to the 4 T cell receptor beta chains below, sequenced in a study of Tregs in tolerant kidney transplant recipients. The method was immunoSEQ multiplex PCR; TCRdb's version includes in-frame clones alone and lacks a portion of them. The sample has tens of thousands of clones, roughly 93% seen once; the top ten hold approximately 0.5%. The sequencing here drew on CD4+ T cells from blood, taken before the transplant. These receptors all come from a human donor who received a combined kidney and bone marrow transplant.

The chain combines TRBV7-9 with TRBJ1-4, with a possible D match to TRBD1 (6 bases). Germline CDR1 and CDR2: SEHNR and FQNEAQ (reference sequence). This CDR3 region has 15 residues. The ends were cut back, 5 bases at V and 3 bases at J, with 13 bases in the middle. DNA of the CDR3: TGTGCCAGCAGCCTGTGGGACACCTCTAATGAAAAACTGTTTTTT. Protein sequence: CASSLWDTSNEKLFF.

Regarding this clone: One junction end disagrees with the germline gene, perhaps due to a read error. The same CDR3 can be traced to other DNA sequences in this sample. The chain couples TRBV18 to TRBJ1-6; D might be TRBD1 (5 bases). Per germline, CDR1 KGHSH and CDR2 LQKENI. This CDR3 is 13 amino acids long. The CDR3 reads CASSEQANSPLHF. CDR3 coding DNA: TGTGCCAGCTCAGAACAGGCCAATTCCCCCCTCCACTTT. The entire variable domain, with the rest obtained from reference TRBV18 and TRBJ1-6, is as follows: NAGVMQNPRHLVRRRGQEARLRCSPMKGHSHVYWYRQLPEEGLKFMVYLQKENIIDESGMPKERFSAEFPKEGPSILRIQQVVRGDSAAYFCASSEQANSPLHFGNGTRLTVT.

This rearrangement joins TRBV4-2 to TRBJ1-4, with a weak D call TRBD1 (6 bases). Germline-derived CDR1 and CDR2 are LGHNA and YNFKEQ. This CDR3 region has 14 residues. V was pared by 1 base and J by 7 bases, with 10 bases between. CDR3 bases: TGTGCCAGCAGCCAAGGGGGGCCGACTGAAAAACTGTTTTTT. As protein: CASSQGGPTEKLFF.

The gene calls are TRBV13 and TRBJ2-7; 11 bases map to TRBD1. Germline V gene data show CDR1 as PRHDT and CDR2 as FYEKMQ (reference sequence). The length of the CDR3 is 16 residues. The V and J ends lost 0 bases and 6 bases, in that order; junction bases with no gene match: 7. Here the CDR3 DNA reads TGTGCCAGCAGCTTAGGCCCGGGACAGGGGGGTTCCGAGCAGTACTTC. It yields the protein CASSLGPGQGGSEQYF.